This passage covers 27 T cell receptor beta chains from one sample sequenced in a study of shared clonotypes between healthy human individuals. Sequenced by immunoSEQ multiplex PCR; TCRdb stores in-frame clones only, minus some. The sample has approximately 350,000 clones; around 74% are singletons. The sample consisted of memory CD4+ T cells sorted from blood. Subset indicated: CD45RA-negative fraction. Every receptor here comes from a man aged 30-40 years in good health.

The V gene is TRBV28, the J gene TRBJ2-1; 7 bases line up with TRBD1. The CDR3 length is 15 residues. In germline, CDR1 is MDHEN, CDR2 SYDVKM. With V trimmed by 3 bases and J by 6 bases, 8 bases remained unmatched. The CDR3 nucleotides are TGTGCCAGCAGTTTTTCGACAGGGCTTCGCAATGAGCAGTTCTTC. Its protein is CASSFSTGLRNEQFF.

The rearrangement uses TRBV5-4 and TRBJ2-7; weak D call: TRBD1 (8 bases). The CDR3 has 14 residues. Germline CDR1 and CDR2: SGHNT and YYREEE (reference sequence). V gave up 5 bases and J gave up 2 bases, with 14 bases separating them. CDR3 DNA sequence: TGTGCCAGCAGGAAACAGGGGGGGCCCTACGAGCAGTACTTC. This sequence encodes CASRKQGGPYEQYF.

A few counts support this clone. The chain has TRBV25-1 and TRBJ2-7; D remains unclear. Germline CDR1 is MGHDK and CDR2 is SYGVNS. This CDR3 region has 12 residues. Trimming shortened V by 5 bases and J by 3 bases, and 8 bases separated the two germline ends. The CDR3 spells CASSRLGYEQYF. The DNA for the CDR3 is TGTGCCAGCAGTAGGTTGGGCTACGAGCAGTACTTC.

The table lists this clone with a few counts. The chain combines TRBV25-1 with TRBJ1-2; TRBD1 matches 7 bases. This CDR3 region has 13 residues. Germline CDR1 reads MGHDK; CDR2 reads SYGVNS. Germline trimming cut 4 bases from V and 8 bases from J; bases unmatched to any gene: 7. The CDR3 region is CASSVTGEDGYTF. CDR3 sequence (DNA): TGTGCCAGCAGTGTCACAGGGGAGGACGGCTACACCTTC.

The genes are TRBV7-3 and TRBJ2-1, with D unclear. V lost 4 bases to trimming and J lost 5 bases, with 12 bases between them. Germline V gene lookup returns CDR1 SGHTA and CDR2 FQGTGA. The CDR3 runs to 14 residues. DNA for the CDR3: TGTGCCAGCAGCTCTGACTGGGGTGACAATGAGCAGTTCTTC. It translates to CASSSDWGDNEQFF.

This chain links TRBV18 with TRBJ2-7, with 7 bases aligning to TRBD2. The V and J ends lost 1 base and 1 base, in that order; junction bases with no gene match: 4. This CDR3 is 15 amino acids long. CDR1 KGHSH and CDR2 LQKENI come from the germline V gene. CDR3 bases: TGTGCCAGCTCACCACGCCCTAGCGGTTCCTACGAGCAGTACTTC. Translation gives CASSPRPSGSYEQYF.

The chain links TRBV30 to TRBJ2-6, with 9 positions matching TRBD1. The J segment lost 0 bases and the V segment lost 1 base, leaving 16 bases of the junction unmatched. The CDR3 runs to 21 residues. The germline V gene has CDR1 GTSNPN and CDR2 SVGIG (reference sequence). CDR3 sequence: CAWSGGQGIKVAGSGANVLTF. The CDR3 region has the DNA TGTGCCTGGAGTGGGGGACAGGGCATCAAGGTAGCCGGCTCTGGGGCCAACGTCCTGACTTTC.

This chain links TRBV6-5 with TRBJ1-2; 9 bases are shared with TRBD1. This CDR3 is built from 11 residues. Per germline, CDR1 MNHEY and CDR2 SVGAGI. V was pared by 5 bases and J by 14 bases, with 6 bases of the junction left unmatched. CDR3 in amino acids: CASSVGTGWTF. The CDR3 nucleotides are TGTGCCAGCAGTGTTGGGACAGGGTGGACCTTC.

This chain joins TRBV30 and TRBJ2-3; weak D call: TRBD1 (6 bases). Trimming stripped 3 bases from V and 2 bases from J, with 9 bases between. The CDR3 loop spans 13 amino acids. Germline V gene data show CDR1 as GTSNPN and CDR2 as SVGIG (reference sequence). The CDR3 DNA sequence: TGTGCCTGGAGAGGACAGACCACAGATACGCAGTATTTT. Translated: CAWRGQTTDTQYF. Supplemented by reference TRBV30 and TRBJ2-3, the full variable domain reads SQTIHQWPATLVQPVGSPLSLECTVEGTSNPNLYWYRQAAGRGLQLLFYSVGIGQISSEVPQNLSASRPQDRQFILSSKKLLLSDSGFYLCAWRGQTTDTQYFGPGTRLTVL.

This chain uses TRBV7-2 with TRBJ2-5; D is uncertain. V was trimmed by 3 bases and J by 1 base, leaving 6 bases between them. CDR3 length: 13 amino acids. Germline CDR1 reads SGHTA; CDR2 reads FQGNSA. For the CDR3, the DNA is TGTGCCAGCAGCTTTAGTCTCCAAGAGACCCAGTACTTC. Its translation: CASSFSLQETQYF. Filled out from reference TRBV7-2 and TRBJ2-5, the complete variable domain reads GAGVSQSPSNKVTEKGKDVELRCDPISGHTALYWYRQSLGQGLEFLIYFQGNSAPDKSGLPSDRFSAERTGGSVSTLTIQRTQQEDSAVYLCASSFSLQETQYFGPGTRLLVL.

This clone was counted a single time. The gene calls are TRBV14 and TRBJ2-5; D gene unclear. V was shortened by 1 base and J by 4 bases, with 7 bases between the two germline ends. This CDR3 region has 13 residues. Germline V gene sequence: CDR1 SGHDN, CDR2 FVKESK. The CDR3 DNA reads TGTGCCAGCAGCCAAGGTACACGAGAGACCCAGTACTTC. It is translated as CASSQGTRETQYF.

The rearrangement uses TRBV6-6 and TRBJ1-6; 8 bases agree with TRBD1. The CDR3 is 16 amino acids. The germline V gene encodes CDR1 MNHNY and CDR2 SVGAGI (reference sequence). The junction had 8 bases not matched to a gene; V was cut back by 4 bases and J by 6 bases. The CDR3 nucleotides are TGTGCCAGCAGTTGGCAAGGACAGGGTCGTAATTCACCCCTCCACTTT. It yields the protein CASSWQGQGRNSPLHF.

The V call is TRBV7-6, the J call TRBJ2-1; D is unresolved. V was pared by 4 bases and J by 0 bases, with 10 bases between. The germline V gene has CDR1 SGHVS and CDR2 FNYEAQ. This CDR3 is 15 amino acids long. The CDR3 loop reads CASSSTFSSYNEQFF. The CDR3 DNA is TGTGCCAGCAGCTCTACTTTTAGCTCCTACAATGAGCAGTTCTTC.

The chain recombines TRBV19 with TRBJ2-2; 7 nucleotides agree with TRBD2. CDR1 LNHDA and CDR2 SQIVND come from the germline V gene (reference sequence). The V gene end was trimmed by 7 bases and the J gene end by 6 bases; junction bases not matched to a gene: 14. The CDR3 is made up of 16 amino acids. The CDR3 here is CASNKGLSSGSGELFF. The CDR3 DNA sequence: TGTGCCAGTAACAAGGGACTGTCTAGCGGATCCGGGGAGCTGTTTTTT.

J is TRBJ2-1 and V is TRBV9, with 7 bases matching TRBD2. Germline assignment: CDR1 SGDLS and CDR2 YYNGEE. This CDR3 is built from 15 residues. V shed 0 bases and J 6 bases; nucleotides not matched to a gene: 6. CDR3 coding DNA: TGTGCCAGCAGCGTAGGAGGGAGGGGAGGCAATGAGCAGTTCTTC. Translated, it gives CASSVGGRGGNEQFF.

V gene TRBV29-1 combines with J gene TRBJ1-2; no reliable D call. The V end was cut by 5 bases, the J end by 1 base, with 14 bases between. This CDR3 spans 14 amino acids. CDR1 is SQVTM, CDR2 ANQGSEA, per germline. The CDR3 spells CSVLVSGFNYGYTF. Here the CDR3 DNA reads TGCAGCGTTTTGGTCTCAGGCTTTAACTATGGCTACACCTTC.

V usage is TRBV11-2 and J usage is TRBJ2-1, with 13 bases lining up with TRBD2. The CDR3 loop spans 15 amino acids. Looked up from germline, CDR1 is SGHAT and CDR2 is FQNNGV. With V trimmed by 6 bases and J by 6 bases, 5 bases remained unmatched. CDR3 DNA: TGTGCCAGCAGTAAGGGGACTAGCGGGACCAATGAGCAGTTCTTC. Its translation: CASSKGTSGTNEQFF.

This clone is a singleton in its sample. The genes are TRBV30 and TRBJ2-5, with D perhaps TRBD1 (5 bases). Trimming took 0 bases from V and 2 from J, leaving 13 bases between them. This CDR3 region has 15 residues. Germline CDR1 is GTSNPN and CDR2 is SVGIG (reference sequence). CDR3 coding DNA: TGTGCCTGGAGTGTAGGCACAAGGGGACAAGAGACCCAGTACTTC. Translated: CAWSVGTRGQETQYF.

The rearrangement joins TRBV21-1 to TRBJ2-3; the listed D gene, TRBD2, was not tested against the DNA. TRBV21-1 is termed a pseudogene. The CDR3 has 14 residues. This CDR3 is CASSKVPPVDTQYF. CDR3 nucleotide sequence: TGTGCCAGCAGCAAAGTCCCTCCTGTGGATACGCAGTATTTT.

The sample holds one count of this clone. The germline gene is not matched at one end of the junction; a read error may be the cause. The rearrangement joins TRBV7-4 to TRBJ2-7; no definite D call. CDR1 is SGHVT, CDR2 SQSDAQ, per germline. The CDR3 is 12 amino acids. In DNA form, the CDR3 reads TGTGCCAGCAGCTATAACGGGCACCCGAGGCACTTC. Its protein is CASSYNGHPRHF.

This chain connects TRBV19 to TRBJ2-3; D gene unclear. The length of the CDR3 is 15 residues. Looked up from germline, CDR1 is LNHDA and CDR2 is SQIVND (reference sequence). Trimming left V 2 bases short and J 2 bases short, with 11 bases between. The CDR3 is CASSISAVPTDTQYF. In nucleotides, the CDR3 is TGTGCCAGTAGTATATCGGCGGTCCCCACAGATACGCAGTATTTT.

This chain links TRBV15 with TRBJ1-3, with 8 bases lining up with TRBD1. This CDR3 has 16 amino acids. V lost 4 bases to trimming and J lost 2 bases; unmatched junction nucleotides: 7. Germline V CDR1 and CDR2: LNHNV, YYDKDF (reference sequence). DNA for the CDR3: TGTGCCACCAGCACCCTAGGACAGGGAACTGGAAACACCATATATTTT. Protein sequence: CATSTLGQGTGNTIYF.

The table lists this clone with a count of one. The V gene is TRBV5-5, the J gene TRBJ2-7; 10 positions agree with TRBD1. Germline V lookup: CDR1 SGHKS, CDR2 YYEKEE (reference sequence). The CDR3 runs to 16 residues. The V gene end was trimmed by 4 bases and the J gene end by 3 bases; junction bases not matched to a gene: 10. CDR3 region: CASSIDRGRAFYEQYF. The CDR3 DNA reads TGTGCCAGCAGCATAGACAGGGGGCGCGCTTTCTACGAGCAGTACTTC.

This clone was counted a single time. The chain's CDR3 is CASSIGSAGKDEQFF. The CDR3 region has the DNA TGTGCCAGTAGTATTGGGTCAGCGGGAAAGGACGAGCAGTTCTTC. The chain links TRBV19 to TRBJ2-1; 7 nucleotides agree with TRBD2. The CDR3 is 15 residues long. V gave up 3 bases and J gave up 10 bases; unmatched junction bases: 12. Germline V gives CDR1 LNHDA, CDR2 SQIVND (reference sequence). Full variable domain (rest looked up from reference TRBV19 and TRBJ2-1): DGGITQSPKYLFRKEGQNVTLSCEQNLNHDAMYWYRQDPGQGLRLIYYSQIVNDFQKGDIAEGYSVSREKKESFPLTVTSAQKNPTAFYLCASSIGSAGKDEQFFGPGTRLTVL.

The rearrangement joins TRBV7-2 to TRBJ1-2, with TRBD1 as a possible D gene (6 bases). The CDR3 length is 14 residues. The ends were cut back, 3 bases at V and 3 bases at J, with 11 bases in the middle. Germline CDR1 is SGHTA and CDR2 is FQGNSA. The DNA for the CDR3 is TGTGCCAGCAGCTTGAAGACAGGCTACTATGGCTACACCTTC. As protein: CASSLKTGYYGYTF.

This clone was recorded many times. In DNA, the CDR3 is TGTGCCAGTAGTGGCCGGGTTCGCGGCCCATACAATGAGCAGTTCTTC. This sequence encodes CASSGRVRGPYNEQFF. The chain joins TRBV19 to TRBJ2-1; D ambiguous. Germline V gives CDR1 LNHDA, CDR2 SQIVND (reference sequence). The CDR3 runs to 16 residues. Trimming took 5 bases from V and 4 from J, leaving 18 bases between them. Supplemented by reference TRBV19 and TRBJ2-1, the full variable domain reads DGGITQSPKYLFRKEGQNVTLSCEQNLNHDAMYWYRQDPGQGLRLIYYSQIVNDFQKGDIAEGYSVSREKKESFPLTVTSAQKNPTAFYLCASSGRVRGPYNEQFFGPGTRLTVL.

The chain couples TRBV5-1 to TRBJ2-5, with D perhaps TRBD1 (7 bases). The germline V gene has CDR1 SGHRS and CDR2 YFSETQ. CDR3 length equals 15 residues. V lost 1 base and J 5 bases, leaving 15 bases between the germline ends. The CDR3 sequence is CASSLFVSGGETQYF. As DNA, the CDR3 is TGCGCCAGCAGCTTGTTTGTGTCAGGGGGGGAGACCCAGTACTTC.